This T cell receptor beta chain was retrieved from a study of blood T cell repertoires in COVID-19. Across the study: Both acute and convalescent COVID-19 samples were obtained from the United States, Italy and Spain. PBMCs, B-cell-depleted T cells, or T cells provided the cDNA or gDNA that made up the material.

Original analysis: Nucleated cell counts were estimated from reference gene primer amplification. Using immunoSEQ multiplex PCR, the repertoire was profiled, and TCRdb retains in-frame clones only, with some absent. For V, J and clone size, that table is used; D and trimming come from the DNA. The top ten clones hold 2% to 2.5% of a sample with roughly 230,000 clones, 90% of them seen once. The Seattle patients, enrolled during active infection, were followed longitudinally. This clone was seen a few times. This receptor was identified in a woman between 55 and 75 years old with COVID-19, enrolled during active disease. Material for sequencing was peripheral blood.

The CDR3 spells CASSEALYRREFEQYF. CDR3 DNA sequence: TGTGCCAGCAGTGAAGCGCTATACCGTAGGGAGTTCGAGCAGTACTTC. The rearrangement links TRBV6-1 to TRBJ2-7; tentatively, D is TRBD2 (5 bases). Germline V gene sequence: CDR1 MNHNS, CDR2 SASEGT. The CDR3 extends over 16 amino acids. The V end was cut by 0 bases, the J end by 6 bases, with 18 bases between.